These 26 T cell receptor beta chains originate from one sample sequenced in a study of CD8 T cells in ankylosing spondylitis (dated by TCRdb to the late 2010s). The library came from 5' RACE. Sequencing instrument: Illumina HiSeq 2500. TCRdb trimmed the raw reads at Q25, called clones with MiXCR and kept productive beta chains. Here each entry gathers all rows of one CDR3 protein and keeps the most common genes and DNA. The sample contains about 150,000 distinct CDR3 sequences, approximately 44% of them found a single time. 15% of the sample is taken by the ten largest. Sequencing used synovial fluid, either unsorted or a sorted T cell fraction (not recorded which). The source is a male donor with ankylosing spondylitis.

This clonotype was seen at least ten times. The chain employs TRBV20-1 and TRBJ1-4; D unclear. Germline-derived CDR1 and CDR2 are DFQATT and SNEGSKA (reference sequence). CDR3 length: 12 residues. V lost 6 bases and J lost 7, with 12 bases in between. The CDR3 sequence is CSATTGIEKLFF. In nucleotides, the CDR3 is TGCAGTGCCACTACGGGAATTGAAAAACTGTTTTTT.

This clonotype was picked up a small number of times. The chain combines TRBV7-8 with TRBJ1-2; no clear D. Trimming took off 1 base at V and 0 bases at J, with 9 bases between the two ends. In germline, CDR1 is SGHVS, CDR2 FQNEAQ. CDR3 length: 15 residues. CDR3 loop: CASSLGMGANYGYTF. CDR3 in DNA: TGTGCCAGCAGCTTAGGGATGGGAGCTAACTATGGCTACACCTTC.

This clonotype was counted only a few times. Written as DNA, the CDR3 is TGTGCCAGCAGGCAGACAGTTAACACTGAAGCTTTCTTT. Translated: CASRQTVNTEAFF. This sequence joins TRBV12-3 or TRBV12-4 and TRBJ1-1; D possibly corresponds to TRBD1 (5 bases). The CDR3 spans 13 residues. Deletions cut 6 bases from V and 2 bases from J, with 10 bases between.

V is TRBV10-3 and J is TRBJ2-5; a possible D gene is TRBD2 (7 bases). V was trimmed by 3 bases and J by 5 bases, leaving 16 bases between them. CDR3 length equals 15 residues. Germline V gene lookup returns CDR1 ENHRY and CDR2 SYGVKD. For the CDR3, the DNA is TGTGCCATCAGTGAACCCCAGGGAGGGGGGGAGACCCAGTACTTC. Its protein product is CAISEPQGGGETQYF.

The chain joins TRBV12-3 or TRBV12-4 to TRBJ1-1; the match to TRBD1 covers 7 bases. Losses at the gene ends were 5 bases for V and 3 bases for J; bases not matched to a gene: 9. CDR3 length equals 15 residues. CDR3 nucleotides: TGTGCCAGCAGTGAACAGGGGTGGAGAGACACTGAAGCTTTCTTT. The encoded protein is CASSEQGWRDTEAFF.

The CDR3 is CASTRETGFPYEQYF. The DNA of the CDR3 is TGTGCCTCCACGCGGGAGACAGGTTTTCCCTACGAGCAGTACTTC. The chain couples TRBV10-3 to TRBJ2-7, with D perhaps TRBD2 (7 bases). The CDR3 spans 15 residues. V lost 11 bases, J lost 2 bases, and 22 bases lay in between. Germline V lookup: CDR1 ENHRY, CDR2 SYGVKD.

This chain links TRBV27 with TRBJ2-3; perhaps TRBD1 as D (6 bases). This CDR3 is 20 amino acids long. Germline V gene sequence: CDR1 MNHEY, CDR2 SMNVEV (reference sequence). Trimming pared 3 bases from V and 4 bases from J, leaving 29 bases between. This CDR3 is CASSFSPPGAVSSPPDTQYF. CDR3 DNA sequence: TGTGCCAGCAGTTTTTCCCCACCAGGGGCCGTATCCAGCCCCCCAGATACGCAGTATTTT.

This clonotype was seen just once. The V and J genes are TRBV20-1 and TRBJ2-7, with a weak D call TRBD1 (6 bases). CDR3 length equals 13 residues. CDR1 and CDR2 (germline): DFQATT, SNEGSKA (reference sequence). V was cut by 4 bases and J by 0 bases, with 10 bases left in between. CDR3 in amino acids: CSANGQLSYEQYF. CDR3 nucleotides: TGCAGTGCTAATGGACAGCTCTCCTACGAGCAGTACTTC.

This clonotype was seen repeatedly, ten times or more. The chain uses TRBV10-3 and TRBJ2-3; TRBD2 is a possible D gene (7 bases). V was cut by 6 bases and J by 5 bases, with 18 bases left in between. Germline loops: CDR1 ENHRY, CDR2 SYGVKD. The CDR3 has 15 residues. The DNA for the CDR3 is TGTGCCATCAGCCCCGGTAGGGGGGGCATAGATACGCAGTATTTT. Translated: CAISPGRGGIDTQYF.

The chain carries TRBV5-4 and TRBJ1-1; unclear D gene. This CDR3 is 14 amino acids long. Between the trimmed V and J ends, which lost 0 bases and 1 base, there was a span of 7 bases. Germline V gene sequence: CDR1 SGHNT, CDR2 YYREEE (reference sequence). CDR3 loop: CASSLDLENTEAFF. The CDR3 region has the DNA TGTGCCAGCAGCTTGGACCTGGAGAACACTGAAGCTTTCTTT. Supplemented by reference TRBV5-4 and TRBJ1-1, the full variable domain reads ETGVTQSPTHLIKTRGQQVTLRCSSQSGHNTVSWYQQALGQGPQFIFQYYREEENGRGNFPPRFSGLQFPNYSSELNVNALELDDSALYLCASSLDLENTEAFFGQGTRLTVV.

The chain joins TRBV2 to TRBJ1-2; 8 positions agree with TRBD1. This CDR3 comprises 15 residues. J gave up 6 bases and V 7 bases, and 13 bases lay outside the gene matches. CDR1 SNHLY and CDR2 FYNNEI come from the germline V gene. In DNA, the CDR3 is TGTGCCAGCATCCCGGTAGACAGGGGAATTCATGGCTACACCTTC. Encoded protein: CASIPVDRGIHGYTF.

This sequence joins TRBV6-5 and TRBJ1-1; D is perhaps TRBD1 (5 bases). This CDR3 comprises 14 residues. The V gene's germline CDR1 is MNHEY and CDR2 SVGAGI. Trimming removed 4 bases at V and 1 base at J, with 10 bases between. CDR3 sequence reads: CASSSLGGNTEAFF. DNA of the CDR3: TGTGCCAGCAGTTCCCTCGGGGGGAACACTGAAGCTTTCTTT.

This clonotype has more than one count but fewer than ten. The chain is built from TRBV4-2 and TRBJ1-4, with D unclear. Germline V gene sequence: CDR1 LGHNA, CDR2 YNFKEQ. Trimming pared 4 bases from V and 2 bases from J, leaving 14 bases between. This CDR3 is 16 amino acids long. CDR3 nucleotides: TGTGCCAGCAGCCTGGCCCCGCCGCCGACTAATGAAAAACTGTTTTTT. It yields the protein CASSLAPPPTNEKLFF.

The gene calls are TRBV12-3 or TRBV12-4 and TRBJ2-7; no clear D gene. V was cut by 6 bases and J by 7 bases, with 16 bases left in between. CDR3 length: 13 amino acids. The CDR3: CASRPNRAREQYF. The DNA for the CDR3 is TGTGCCAGCAGACCGAACAGAGCGCGTGAGCAGTACTTC.

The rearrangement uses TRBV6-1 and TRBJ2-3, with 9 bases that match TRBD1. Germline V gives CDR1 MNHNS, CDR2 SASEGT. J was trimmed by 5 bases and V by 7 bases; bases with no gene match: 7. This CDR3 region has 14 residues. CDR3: CASMWTGERDTQYF. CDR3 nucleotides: TGTGCCAGCATGTGGACAGGGGAGAGAGATACGCAGTATTTT.

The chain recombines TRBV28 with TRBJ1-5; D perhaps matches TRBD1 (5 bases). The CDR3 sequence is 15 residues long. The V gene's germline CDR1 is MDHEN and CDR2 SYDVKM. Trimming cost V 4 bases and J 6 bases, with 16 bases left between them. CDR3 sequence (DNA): TGTGCCAGCAGTTCTGGCAGGGCGGTAGCTCAGCCCCAGCATTTT. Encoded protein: CASSSGRAVAQPQHF.

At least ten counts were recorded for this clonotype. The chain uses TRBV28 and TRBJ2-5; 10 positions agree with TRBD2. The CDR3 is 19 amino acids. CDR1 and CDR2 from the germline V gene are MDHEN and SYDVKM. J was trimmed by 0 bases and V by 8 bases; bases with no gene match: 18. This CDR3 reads CASYKTGQTGLAYQETQYF. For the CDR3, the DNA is TGTGCCAGCTATAAAACGGGACAGACGGGACTAGCGTACCAAGAGACCCAGTACTTC.

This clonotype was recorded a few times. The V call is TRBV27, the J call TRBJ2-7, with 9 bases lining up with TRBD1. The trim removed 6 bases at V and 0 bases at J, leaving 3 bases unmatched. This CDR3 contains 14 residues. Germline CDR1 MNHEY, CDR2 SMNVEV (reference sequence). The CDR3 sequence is CASSGTGSSYEQYF. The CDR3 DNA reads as TGTGCCAGCAGCGGGACAGGGTCCTCCTACGAGCAGTACTTC.

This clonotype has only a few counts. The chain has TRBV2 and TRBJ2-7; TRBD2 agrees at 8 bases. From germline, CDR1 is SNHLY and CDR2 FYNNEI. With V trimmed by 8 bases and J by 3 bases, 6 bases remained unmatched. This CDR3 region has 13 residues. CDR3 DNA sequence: TGTGCCAGCCGAGGACTAGCCGTCTACGAGCAGTACTTC. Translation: CASRGLAVYEQYF.

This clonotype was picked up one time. In DNA, the CDR3 is TGCGCCAGCAGCTTGGTGGGGGCAGGGGACTATGGCTACACCTTC. It specifies CASSLVGAGDYGYTF. The gene calls are TRBV5-1 and TRBJ1-2, with D maybe TRBD1 (6 bases). CDR1 is SGHRS, CDR2 YFSETQ, per germline. The CDR3 is 15 residues long. The V gene lost 0 bases and the J gene lost 3 bases, with 12 bases spanning the gap.

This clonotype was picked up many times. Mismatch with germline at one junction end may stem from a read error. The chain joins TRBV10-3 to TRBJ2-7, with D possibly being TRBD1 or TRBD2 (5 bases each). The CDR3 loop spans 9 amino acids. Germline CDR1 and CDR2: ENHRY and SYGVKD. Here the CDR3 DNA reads TGTGCCACCACCGGGGCGGCGCACTTC. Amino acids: CATTGAAHF.

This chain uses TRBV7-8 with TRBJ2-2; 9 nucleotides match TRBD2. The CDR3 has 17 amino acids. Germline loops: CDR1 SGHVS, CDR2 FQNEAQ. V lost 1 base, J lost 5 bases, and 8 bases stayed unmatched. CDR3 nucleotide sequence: TGTGCCAGCAGCTTAGTAGCGGGAGCGCTTCAGACCGGGGAGCTGTTTTTT. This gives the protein CASSLVAGALQTGELFF.

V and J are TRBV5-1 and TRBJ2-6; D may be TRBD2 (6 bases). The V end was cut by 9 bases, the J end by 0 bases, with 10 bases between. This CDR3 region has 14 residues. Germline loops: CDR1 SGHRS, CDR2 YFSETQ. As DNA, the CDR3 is TGCGCCACGCTGGGGGGCTCTGGGGCCAACGTCCTGACTTTC. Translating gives CATLGGSGANVLTF.

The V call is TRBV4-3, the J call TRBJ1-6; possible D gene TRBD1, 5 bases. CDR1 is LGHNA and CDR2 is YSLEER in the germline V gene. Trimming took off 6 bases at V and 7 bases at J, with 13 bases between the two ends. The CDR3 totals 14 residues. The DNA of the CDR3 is TGCGCCAGCAGTCAGCGGTGGGACAATTCACCCCTCCACTTT. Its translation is CASSQRWDNSPLHF.

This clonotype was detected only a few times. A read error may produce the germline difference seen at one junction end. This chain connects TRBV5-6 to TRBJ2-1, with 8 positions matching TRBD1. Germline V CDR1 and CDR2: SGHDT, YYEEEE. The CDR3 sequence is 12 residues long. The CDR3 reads CASSFGTGDMIF. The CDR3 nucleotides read TGTGCCAGCAGCTTCGGGACAGGCGATATGATCTTC.

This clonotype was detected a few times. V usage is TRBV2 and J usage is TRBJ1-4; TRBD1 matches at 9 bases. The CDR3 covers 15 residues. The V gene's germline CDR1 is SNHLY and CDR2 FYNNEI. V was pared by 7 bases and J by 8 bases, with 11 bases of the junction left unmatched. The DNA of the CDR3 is TGTGCCAGCACCAACGTCCGGGACAGGGCGGAAAAACTGTTTTTT. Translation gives CASTNVRDRAEKLFF.